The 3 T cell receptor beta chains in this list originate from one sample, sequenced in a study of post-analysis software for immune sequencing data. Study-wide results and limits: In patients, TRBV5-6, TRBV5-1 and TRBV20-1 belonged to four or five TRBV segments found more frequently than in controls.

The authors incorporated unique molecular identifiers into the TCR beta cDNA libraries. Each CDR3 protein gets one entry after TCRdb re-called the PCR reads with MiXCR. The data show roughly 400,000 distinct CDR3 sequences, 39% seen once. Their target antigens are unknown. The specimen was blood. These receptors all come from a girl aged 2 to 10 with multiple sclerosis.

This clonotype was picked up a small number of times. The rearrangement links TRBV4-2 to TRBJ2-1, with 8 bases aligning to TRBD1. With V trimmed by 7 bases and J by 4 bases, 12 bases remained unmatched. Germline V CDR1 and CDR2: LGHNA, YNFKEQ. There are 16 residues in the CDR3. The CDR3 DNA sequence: TGTGCCAGCACCATCGAAGGGGGACAGGATTACAATGAGCAGTTCTTC. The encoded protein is CASTIEGGQDYNEQFF.

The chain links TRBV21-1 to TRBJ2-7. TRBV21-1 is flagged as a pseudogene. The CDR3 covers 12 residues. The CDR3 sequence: CASSNCEVEQYF. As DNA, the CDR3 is TGTGCCAGCAGCAATTGTGAGGTCGAGCAGTACTTC.

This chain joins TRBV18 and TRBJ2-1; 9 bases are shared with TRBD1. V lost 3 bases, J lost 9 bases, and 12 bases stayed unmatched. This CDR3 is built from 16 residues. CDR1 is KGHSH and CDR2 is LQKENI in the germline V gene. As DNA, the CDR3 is TGTGCCAGCTCACCCAAACAGGACAGGGGAAAGGTTGAGCAGTTCTTC. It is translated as CASSPKQDRGKVEQFF. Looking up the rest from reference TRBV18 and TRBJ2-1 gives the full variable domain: NAGVMQNPRHLVRRRGQEARLRCSPMKGHSHVYWYRQLPEEGLKFMVYLQKENIIDESGMPKERFSAEFPKEGPSILRIQQVVRGDSAAYFCASSPKQDRGKVEQFFGPGTRLTVL.